This is a list of T cell receptor beta chains from one sample in a study of blood T cell repertoires in COVID-19. Assay used: immunoSEQ multiplex PCR; TCRdb lists only in-frame clones, some missing. The sample lists about 280,000 clones, roughly 85% occurring once. Sequencing was carried out using peripheral blood. The receptors here all came from a man over 45 with active or convalescent COVID-19. Both conserved end residues are part of each CDR3. Each record gives: D gene, V gene, J gene, clone size, CDR3 DNA, CDR3 protein. The D gene is left open where the match is weak. Not all rows give a size; the values are once, few, many and, for expanded clones, a class.

TRBD2	TRBV9	TRBJ2-2	many	TGTGCCAGCAGCGCGCTGAGGGCTAGCGGACAAACCGGGGAGCTGTTTTTT	CASSALRASGQTGELFF
TRBD2	TRBV24-1	TRBJ2-1	-	TGTGCCACCAGTGATTTGACTAGCGGGAGGCAGTTCTTC	CATSDLTSGRQFF
TRBD1	TRBV25-1	TRBJ1-2	-	TGTGCCAGCAGTGCCCCCGGGACAGGGAATGGCTACACCTTC	CASSAPGTGNGYTF
-	TRBV3-1/TRBV3-2	TRBJ1-1	-	TGTGCCAGCAGCCAGGGCACCGGGGGGAGGGAAGCTTTCTTT	CASSQGTGGREAFF
-	TRBV18	TRBJ1-6	-	TGTGCCAGCTCACCTACGACAGTGAATTCACCCCTCCACTTT	CASSPTTVNSPLHF
TRBD2	TRBV19	TRBJ2-3	-	TGTGCCAGTAGTGCTTCTCTGGGACTAGCGGGAGGTGATACGCAGTATTTT	CASSASLGLAGGDTQYF
TRBD1	TRBV5-1	TRBJ1-6	many	TGCGCCAGCAGCTTGGGAGTTCAGGGGGTTAATTCACCCCTCCACTTT	CASSLGVQGVNSPLHF
-	TRBV9	TRBJ2-3	once	TGTGCCAGCAGCGTAGGCGGTGGGGATACGCAGTATTTT	CASSVGGGDTQYF
-	TRBV29-1	TRBJ1-3	once	TGCAGCGTTGTCGGCACCGGGGTTAGAGGAAACACCATATATTTT	CSVVGTGVRGNTIYF
TRBD1	TRBV5-1	TRBJ1-6	-	TGCGCCAGCAGCTTCGGACAGGCCCAAATTTCACCCCTCCACTTT	CASSFGQAQISPLHF
-	TRBV5-4	TRBJ1-1	-	TGTGCCAGCAGCGTGGACAGGAACACTGAAGCTTTCTTT	CASSVDRNTEAFF
-	TRBV24-1	TRBJ2-3	-	TGTGCCACCAGTGCGGCGGAGAGCACAGATACGCAGTATTTT	CATSAAESTDTQYF
-	TRBV30	TRBJ1-1	-	TGTGCCTGGAAACCGGGTATGAACACTGAAGCTTTCTTT	CAWKPGMNTEAFF
-	TRBV7-9	TRBJ2-3	-	TGTGCCAGCAGCTTTGGGCTGGGGGCGTCTGGCACAGATACGCAGTATTTT	CASSFGLGASGTDTQYF
-	TRBV6-5	TRBJ1-4	-	TGTGCCAGCAGTTACCAAGGGGCCCGCCTTGGGGAAAAACTGTTTTTT	CASSYQGARLGEKLFF
TRBD2	TRBV19	TRBJ2-5	-	TGTGCCAGTAGTATCGGGACTAGCGGTAGGGAGACCCAGTACTTC	CASSIGTSGRETQYF
TRBD1	TRBV3-1/TRBV3-2	TRBJ1-4	-	TGTGCCAGCAGCCGGGGGGCGGGACAGCTTGTTTTT	CASSRGAGQLVF
-	TRBV19	TRBJ1-3	-	TGTGCCAGTAATCAACGACAGTATGGGTCTGGAAACACCATATATTTT	CASNQRQYGSGNTIYF
-	TRBV27	TRBJ2-5	-	TGTGCCAGCAGTTTCCGAGAGACCCAGTACTTC	CASSFRETQYF
-	TRBV29-1	TRBJ2-1	-	TGCAGCGTTGATCAGGGGCCTATCCCTAATGAGCAGTTCTTC	CSVDQGPIPNEQFF